This T cell receptor (beta chain) was observed in a study of cytomegalovirus exposure and HLA in healthy donors listed by TCRdb under 2017. About the full investigation: An earlier analysis of several hundred of the donors reported 276 Gb of sequence data and 95 million to 140 million unique TCR beta sequences obtained from roughly 180 million T cells. The study profiled the T cell repertoires of hundreds of subjects by immunosequencing and related them to cytomegalovirus serostatus. On average, over 200,000 unique TCR beta nucleotide sequences were sequenced per donor among more than 350 genotyped donors of the cohort, with roughly 18% of those sequences being non-productive. Class I and class II HLA loci were covered by the typing at four-digit resolution. Of the 300 to 500 genotyped donors, 70% to 90% were placed in the genetic ancestry cluster associated with self-reported Caucasian donors. The aim of the study was to test whether cataloging public T cell receptors could identify signatures of past pathogen exposure. To decide whether each TCR beta V gene segment behaved as functional or pseudogenic, an earlier analysis of fewer than 750 of the donors relied on high-throughput TCR beta sequencing. Typing coverage differed by locus: A, B, C, DRB1 and DQB1 were typed in about 629-630 donors, DQA1 in about 500, DPA1 in around 610, and DPB1 in around 490. To study patterns of TCR occurrence, a later analysis re-analyzed previously published TCR beta repertoires from under 750 donors and added high-resolution HLA genotyping. Along with the roughly 710-subject first cohort, a separate validation cohort of over 90 different subjects was used. All discovery cohort repertoires had been generated on a single sequencing platform. Rather than using new phenotypic data, the later analysis identified candidate immune exposures from TCR beta sequences and from how often those sequences occurred across donors. An early release covering roughly 600 HLA-typed donors comprised about 300 gigabases of sequencing data and roughly 85 million unique TCR sequences. To predict cytomegalovirus infection status, the study combined high-throughput TCR immunosequencing, statistical association of individual TCRs with disease status, and machine learning. Roughly 5 DR-DQ haplotypes were handled as single units for association and clustering, since linkage in the cohort was strong. Donor age, sex, ethnicity and CMV serostatus were compiled together with the repertoire data. A later genetic analysis took genome-wide SNP genotypes for about 55% of the 666 donors and used that subset as a discovery cohort. The study at large found these results: Most TCR sequences were observed very rarely across donors, whereas some public TCRs were present in many individuals. In a later genetic analysis, a missense DCLRE1C variant was associated with V-gene and J-gene trimming of TCR beta chains, and the association was replicated in an independent cohort. The study listed 150 to 200 TCR beta chains as associated with cytomegalovirus. When HLA alleles, especially DR and DQ, strongly co-occurred, attributing TCR associations to individual alleles was difficult. Because counts were too low, roughly 16 rarely observed V segments, including chromosome 9 orphons, were excluded from the earlier analysis of some 540 of the donors. A cluster of highly shared sequence variants was judged likely to be a technical artifact of the sequencing pipeline. Sequencing depth was assumed to be roughly uniform across donors in the presence/absence analyses, though that assumption may not hold. A later analysis found that HLA-associated TCR beta chains were more clonally expanded and had lower generation probabilities than equally common non-associated chains. Only TCR beta chains were sequenced in this cohort, and the absence of alpha or paired-chain data limited detectable features. Because HLA typing was unavailable for some donors at each locus, only the typed subset was used in association tests. A later analysis reported that several top co-occurrence clusters appeared linked to parvovirus B19, influenza, CMV and Epstein-Barr virus. In vitro tests confirmed that three of the cytomegalovirus-associated TCR beta chains recognize cytomegalovirus antigens. According to the authors, the approach could potentially be generalized to other disease states and immunological phenotypes. A later analysis found that TCR association rates varied across HLA loci, with DRB1 alleles showing the most associated TCRs and HLA-C alleles the fewest. According to a later genetic analysis, donors in an Asian-associated ancestry cluster had fewer N-insertions in productive TCRs than the roughly 660-donor mean. A further reported finding was that TCR beta sequences accurately predicted the HLA-A and HLA-B alleles for most subjects in the first cohort. Because the 87-base-pair reads could not distinguish some IMGT-functional V segments, including TRBV6-2 and TRBV6-3, those segments were excluded. In an earlier analysis of fewer than 750 of the donors, most TCR beta V segments were observed in productive rearrangements about 90% or about 30% of the time, broadly matching IMGT annotations. A later analysis associated about 18,000 TCR beta sequences with specific HLA alleles at a false discovery rate of 0.05. The only immune exposure information available for the cohort was CMV serostatus. A later analysis found that most CMV-associated TCR beta chains appeared HLA-restricted, with HLA associations seemingly driven largely by CMV exposure. The classifier was reported to diagnose cytomegalovirus status with high specificity and sensitivity in both the original and validation cohorts. Linkage disequilibrium might explain the correlated functional status among segregating V segments, but an unknown experimental factor could not be excluded.

Preparation of the library involved the immunoSEQ multiplex PCR assay. For the multiplex PCR, a mixture combining 60 forward primers for TCR Vbeta segments and 13 reverse primers for TCR Jbeta segments was used. The CDR3 region of rearranged TCR beta genes was amplified from genomic DNA with a multiplex PCR assay. On the Illumina HiSeq System, the amplified TCR beta libraries were sequenced as 87-base-pair reads. Per the source publication's procedure: A later analysis tallied approximately 87 million unique TCR beta chains across the 666 repertoires, and around 9.9 million of those chains were shared by two or more donors. Raw reads were error-corrected and collapsed into unique sequences with a nearest-neighbor algorithm that merged closely related sequences to remove PCR and sequencing errors. To assign V, D and J gene segments, CDR3 sequences were aligned to IMGT reference sequences. For a sequence to be retained, a match of at least six nucleotides was required to both a V gene segment and a J gene segment. Rearrangements were called productive when the CDR3 lacked stop codons and stayed in frame with V and J; all others were non-productive. CDR3 was defined by IMGT convention, running from the second conserved V-encoded cysteine to the conserved J-encoded phenylalanine. Sequences without an unambiguous match to a single V gene segment were excluded from the earlier analysis of about 640 of the donors. In an earlier analysis of approximately 550 of the donors, V segments were called functional above 56.7% productive rearrangements and were called segregating when the between-donor standard deviation exceeded 5%. A statistical classification framework was built for diagnosing cytomegalovirus status from the catalog of TCR beta chain sequences. A later analysis assigned V and J genes by comparing TCR nucleotide sequences with IMGT/GENE-DB human TR gene sequences. A later analysis assigned CDR3 sequences and most-parsimonious VDJ recombination scenarios with the TCRdist pipeline. In a later analysis, each TCR beta chain was defined by its CDR3 amino acid sequence together with its V-gene family, and reads without a unique V-gene family were excluded. To address suspected cross-contamination and a sequencing artifact, a later analysis removed several hundred highly shared, low-generation-probability nucleotide sequences. A later analysis calculated a clonal expansion index for each public chain from normalized within-repertoire ranks of inferred template counts. In a later analysis, generation probabilities were computed with a VDJ recombination model fitted to out-of-frame rearrangements, and the resulting probabilities were checked against IGoR. In a later analysis, hypergeometric tests were used to score TCR-TCR, TCR-HLA and TCR-CMV co-occurrence, with a repertoire-size bias correction applied to TCR pairs. To estimate false discovery rates, a later analysis permuted the HLA or CMV assignments 20 times. In a later analysis, co-occurring TCRs were grouped using DBSCAN, with TCRdist sequence similarity added in when clustering inside HLA-allele-positive subsets. Repertoires with fewer than 30,000 or more than 120,000 public chains, plus five repertoires with anomalous nucleotide sharing, were excluded from co-occurrence clustering. TCRdb re-hosts the immuneACCESS table, in-frame sequences only. Its copies lack some clones; in the studies checked, an unresolved V gene accounts for under half of them, and the cause for the rest is not known. Clonal size and the V and J genes are those of that table, whereas D and trimming came from the DNA. Counted in this sample were 150,000 to 200,000 clones; roughly 77% of them appeared once. 1.6% of the sample goes to the ten largest clones.

Reading the germline V gene gives CDR1 SGHRS and CDR2 YFSETQ. The CDR3 runs 17 amino acids, cysteine and phenylalanine included. The kept DNA is CDR3 alone, 51 bases in frame from the first base. V loses 3 bases at its end and J loses 5 bases; junction bases beyond the gene matches: 11. The cohort was made up of hundreds of healthy bone marrow donors. Cohort members were all nominally healthy when sampled, although unrecorded immune exposures were likely present. The donor tested CMV seronegative, placing the donor among the 350 to 400 seronegative members of the cohort. Every donor gave a peripheral blood sample, and the peripheral blood mononuclear cells from that sample were used for TCR beta sequencing. The Qiagen DNeasy Blood Extraction Kit was used to extract genomic DNA from the blood cell samples. About this clone itself: Its recognized antigen is unknown. Base qualities are not at hand, and no much larger clone is one base apart.

This receptor was taken from a woman aged 50 to 60 in good health and CMV-seronegative. Sequenced material: PBMCs. The V and J genes are TRBV5-1 and TRBJ2-2; 9 central nucleotides agree with TRBD2. The DNA reads as follows: TGCGCCAGCAGCTCCCTGGGAGCGGGAGGTCGTACCGGGGAGCTGTTTTTT. The translation is CASSSLGAGGRTGELFF.